The entry below gives a single T cell receptor beta chain sequence along with its context. Its specificity is not known. Germline V gene lookup returns CDR1 LGHDT and CDR2 YNNKEL (reference sequence). This CDR3 spans 13 amino acids. V was cut by 3 bases and J by 7 bases, with 12 bases left in between. The data are from a study of T cell responses to AZD1222 COVID-19 vaccine. Notes on the study in general: All repertoire sampling was performed exclusively after the peak T cell response. Females outnumbered males among donors, who were mostly white British; clonal diversity was possibly underestimated.

The assay was immunoSEQ multiplex PCR, and TCRdb's table has in-frame clones only and misses some. The data show over 150,000 clones, around 93% seen once. The material sequenced was peripheral blood, taken 28 days after the second dose of the MenACWY control vaccine. This TCR was recovered from an adult who received the MenACWY meningococcal vaccine as a control. This chain uses TRBV3-1 (or the pseudogene TRBV3-2) with TRBJ1-2; D unclear. The CDR3 protein is CASSQIMAGGYTF. As DNA, the CDR3 is TGTGCCAGCAGCCAGATCATGGCTGGTGGCTACACCTTC.